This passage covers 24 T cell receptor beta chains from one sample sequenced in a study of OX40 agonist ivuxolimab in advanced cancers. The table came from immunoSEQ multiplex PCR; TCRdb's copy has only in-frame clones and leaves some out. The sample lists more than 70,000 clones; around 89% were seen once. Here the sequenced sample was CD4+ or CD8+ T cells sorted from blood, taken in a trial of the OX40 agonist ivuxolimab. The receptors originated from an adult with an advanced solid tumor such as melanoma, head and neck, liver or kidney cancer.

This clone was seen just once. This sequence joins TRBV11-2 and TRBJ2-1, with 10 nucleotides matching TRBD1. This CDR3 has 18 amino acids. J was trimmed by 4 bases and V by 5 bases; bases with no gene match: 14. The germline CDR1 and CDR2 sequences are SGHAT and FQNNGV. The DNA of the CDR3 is TGTGCCAGCAGCCTGTGGGGGACAGGGGTCCCTCCTTACAATGAGCAGTTCTTC. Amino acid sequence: CASSLWGTGVPPYNEQFF.

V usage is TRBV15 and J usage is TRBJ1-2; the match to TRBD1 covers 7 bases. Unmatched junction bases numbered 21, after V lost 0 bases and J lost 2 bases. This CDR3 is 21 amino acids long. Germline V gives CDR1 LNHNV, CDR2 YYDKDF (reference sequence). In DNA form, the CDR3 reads TGTGCCACCAGCAGAGATCTTTGGCCACATTACGACAGGGCCGAGAACTATGGCTACACCTTC. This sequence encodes CATSRDLWPHYDRAENYGYTF.

The chain's CDR3 is CASRPRFSGYEQYF. For the CDR3, the DNA is TGTGCCAGCAGGCCTAGGTTTTCGGGCTACGAGCAGTACTTC. The chain combines TRBV6-5 with TRBJ2-7; D uncertain. V was shortened by 6 bases and J by 3 bases, with 15 bases between the two germline ends. In germline, CDR1 is MNHEY, CDR2 SVGAGI. The CDR3 sequence is 14 residues long.

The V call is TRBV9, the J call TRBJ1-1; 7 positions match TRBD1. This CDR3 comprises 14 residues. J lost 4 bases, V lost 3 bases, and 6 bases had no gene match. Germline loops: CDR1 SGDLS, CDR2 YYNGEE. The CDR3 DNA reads TGTGCCAGCAGCGCCGGGACAGTCGGCACTGAAGCTTTCTTT. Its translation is CASSAGTVGTEAFF.

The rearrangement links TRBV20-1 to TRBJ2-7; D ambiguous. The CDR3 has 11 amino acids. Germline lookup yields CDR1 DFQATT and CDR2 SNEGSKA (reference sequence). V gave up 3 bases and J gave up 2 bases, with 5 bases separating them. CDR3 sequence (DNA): TGCAGTGCTAGTAGGGCCTACGAGCAGTACTTC. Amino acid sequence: CSASRAYEQYF.

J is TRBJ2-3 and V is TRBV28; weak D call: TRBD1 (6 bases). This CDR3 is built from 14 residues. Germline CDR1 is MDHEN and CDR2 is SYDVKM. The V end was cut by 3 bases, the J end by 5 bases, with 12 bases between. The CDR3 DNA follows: TGTGCCAGCAGTTTTGGGGGCTTTGAAGATACGCAGTATTTT. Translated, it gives CASSFGGFEDTQYF.

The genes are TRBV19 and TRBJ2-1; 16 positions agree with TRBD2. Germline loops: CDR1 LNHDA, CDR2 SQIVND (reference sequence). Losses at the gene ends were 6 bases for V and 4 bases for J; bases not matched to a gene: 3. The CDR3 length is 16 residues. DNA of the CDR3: TGTGCCAGTAGGGGACTAGCGGGGGGGAAATACAATGAGCAGTTCTTC. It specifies CASRGLAGGKYNEQFF.

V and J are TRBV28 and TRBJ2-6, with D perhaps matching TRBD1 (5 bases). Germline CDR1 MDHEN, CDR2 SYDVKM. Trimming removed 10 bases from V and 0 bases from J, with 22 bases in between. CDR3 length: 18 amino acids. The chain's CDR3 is CATFATSGSNSGANVLTF. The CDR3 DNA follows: TGTGCCACCTTCGCCACTTCAGGGTCCAACTCTGGGGCCAACGTCCTGACTTTC.

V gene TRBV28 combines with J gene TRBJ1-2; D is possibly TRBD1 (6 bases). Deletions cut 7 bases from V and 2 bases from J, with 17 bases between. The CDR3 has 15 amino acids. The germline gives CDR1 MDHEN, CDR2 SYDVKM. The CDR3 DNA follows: TGTGCCAGCACCCTACTCGCCGGGGGCAACTATGGCTACACCTTC. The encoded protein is CASTLLAGGNYGYTF.

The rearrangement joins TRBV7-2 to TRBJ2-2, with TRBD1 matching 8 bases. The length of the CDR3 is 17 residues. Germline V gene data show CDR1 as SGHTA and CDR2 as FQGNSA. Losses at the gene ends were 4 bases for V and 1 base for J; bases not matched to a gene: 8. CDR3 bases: TGTGCCAGCAGCTCCGATTGGGGACAGGTGAACACCGGGGAGCTGTTTTTT. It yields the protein CASSSDWGQVNTGELFF. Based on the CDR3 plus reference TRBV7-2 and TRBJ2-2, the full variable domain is GAGVSQSPSNKVTEKGKDVELRCDPISGHTALYWYRQSLGQGLEFLIYFQGNSAPDKSGLPSDRFSAERTGGSVSTLTIQRTQQEDSAVYLCASSSDWGQVNTGELFFGEGSRLTVL.

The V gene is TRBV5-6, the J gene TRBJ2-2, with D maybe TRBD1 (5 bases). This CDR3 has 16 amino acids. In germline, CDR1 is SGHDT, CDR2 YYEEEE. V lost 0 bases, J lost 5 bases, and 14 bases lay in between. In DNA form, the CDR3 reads TGTGCCAGCAGCTTGGTACCCAGGGTGGGGACCGGGGAGCTGTTTTTT. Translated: CASSLVPRVGTGELFF.

The DNA of the CDR3 is TGTGCCACCTCCGACAGGGGGCAATCGAATGAAAAACTGTTTTTT. Protein product: CATSDRGQSNEKLFF. The chain recombines TRBV19 with TRBJ1-4, with 10 bases fitting TRBD1. Germline assignment: CDR1 LNHDA and CDR2 SQIVND (reference sequence). This CDR3 is built from 15 residues. Trimming at V came to 10 bases and at J to 5 bases, leaving 10 bases not matched to a gene.

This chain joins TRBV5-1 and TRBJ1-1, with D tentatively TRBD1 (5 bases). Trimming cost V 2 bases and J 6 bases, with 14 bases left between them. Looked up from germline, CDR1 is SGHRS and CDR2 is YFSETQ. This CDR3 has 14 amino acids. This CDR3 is CASSLRGRTAEAFF. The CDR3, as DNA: TGCGCCAGCAGCTTAAGGGGAAGGACGGCTGAAGCTTTCTTT.

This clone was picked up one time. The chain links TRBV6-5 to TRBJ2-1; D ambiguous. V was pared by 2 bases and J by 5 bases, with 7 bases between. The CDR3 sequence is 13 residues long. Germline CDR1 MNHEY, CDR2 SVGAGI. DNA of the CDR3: TGTGCCAGCAGTTACACGCTGAACAATGAGCAGTTCTTC. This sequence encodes CASSYTLNNEQFF.

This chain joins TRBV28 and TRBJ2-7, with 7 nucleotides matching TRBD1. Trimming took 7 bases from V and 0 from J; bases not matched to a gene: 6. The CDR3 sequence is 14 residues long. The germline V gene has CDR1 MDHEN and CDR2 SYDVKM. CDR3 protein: CASTHYRGSYEQYF. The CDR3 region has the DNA TGTGCCAGCACCCATTACAGGGGCTCCTACGAGCAGTACTTC.

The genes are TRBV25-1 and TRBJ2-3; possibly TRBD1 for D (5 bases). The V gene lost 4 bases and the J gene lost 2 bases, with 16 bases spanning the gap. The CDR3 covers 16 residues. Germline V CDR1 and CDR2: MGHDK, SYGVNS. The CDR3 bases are TGTGCCAGCAGTGCCTGGACATCCGCTCACACAGATACGCAGTATTTT. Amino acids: CASSAWTSAHTDTQYF.

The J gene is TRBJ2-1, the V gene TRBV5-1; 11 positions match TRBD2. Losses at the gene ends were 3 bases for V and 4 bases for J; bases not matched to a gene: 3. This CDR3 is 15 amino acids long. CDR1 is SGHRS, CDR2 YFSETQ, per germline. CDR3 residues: CASSWGLAEYNEQFF. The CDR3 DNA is TGCGCCAGCAGCTGGGGACTAGCGGAATACAATGAGCAGTTCTTC.

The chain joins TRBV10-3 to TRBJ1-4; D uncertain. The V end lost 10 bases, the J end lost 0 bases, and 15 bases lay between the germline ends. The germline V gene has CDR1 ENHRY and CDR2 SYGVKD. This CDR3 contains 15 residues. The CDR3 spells CATSPTLATNEKLFF. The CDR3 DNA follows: TGTGCCACCTCTCCGACACTTGCAACTAATGAAAAACTGTTTTTT.

The CDR3 loop reads CASSWVEGAEAFF. The DNA of the CDR3 is TGTGCCAGCAGCTGGGTGGAGGGCGCTGAAGCTTTCTTT. The chain links TRBV9 to TRBJ1-1; unclear D gene. This CDR3 spans 13 amino acids. The germline V gene has CDR1 SGDLS and CDR2 YYNGEE. Trimming pared 4 bases from V and 6 bases from J, leaving 13 bases between. Full variable domain (rest looked up from reference TRBV9 and TRBJ1-1): DSGVTQTPKHLITATGQRVTLRCSPRSGDLSVYWYQQSLDQGLQFLIQYYNGEERAKGNILERFSAQQFPDLHSELNLSSLELGDSALYFCASSWVEGAEAFFGQGTRLTVV.

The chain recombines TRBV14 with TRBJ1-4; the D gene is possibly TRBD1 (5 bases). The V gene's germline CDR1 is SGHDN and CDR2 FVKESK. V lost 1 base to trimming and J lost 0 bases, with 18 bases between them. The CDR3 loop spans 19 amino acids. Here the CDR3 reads CASSQGSWWGLATNEKLFF. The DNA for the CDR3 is TGTGCCAGCAGCCAAGGCTCCTGGTGGGGCCTCGCAACTAATGAAAAACTGTTTTTT.

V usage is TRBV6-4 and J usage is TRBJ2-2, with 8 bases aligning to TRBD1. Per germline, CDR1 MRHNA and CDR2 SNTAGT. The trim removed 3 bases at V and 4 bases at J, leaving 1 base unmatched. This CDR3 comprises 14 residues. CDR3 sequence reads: CASSEDRGTGELFF. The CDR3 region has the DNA TGTGCCAGCAGTGAAGACAGGGGCACCGGGGAGCTGTTTTTT.

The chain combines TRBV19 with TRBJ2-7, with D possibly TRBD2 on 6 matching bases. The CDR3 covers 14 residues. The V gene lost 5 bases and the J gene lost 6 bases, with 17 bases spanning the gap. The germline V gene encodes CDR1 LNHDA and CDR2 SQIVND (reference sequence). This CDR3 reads CASSYSGEFTEQYF. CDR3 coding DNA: TGTGCCAGTAGTTACTCGGGGGAATTTACCGAGCAGTACTTC.

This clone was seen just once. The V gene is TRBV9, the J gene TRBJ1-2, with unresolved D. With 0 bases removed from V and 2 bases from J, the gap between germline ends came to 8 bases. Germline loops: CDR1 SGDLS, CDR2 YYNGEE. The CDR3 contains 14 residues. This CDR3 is CASSVGRGNYGYTF. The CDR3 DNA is TGTGCCAGCAGCGTAGGAAGAGGGAACTATGGCTACACCTTC.

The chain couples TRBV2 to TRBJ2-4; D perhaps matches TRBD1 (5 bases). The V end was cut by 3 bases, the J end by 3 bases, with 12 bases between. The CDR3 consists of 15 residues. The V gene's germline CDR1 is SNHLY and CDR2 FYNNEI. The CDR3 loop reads CASSDTGEGKNIQYF. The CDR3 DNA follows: TGTGCCAGCAGTGATACAGGCGAAGGCAAAAACATTCAGTACTTC.